The rows below give T cell receptor beta chains drawn from one sample of a study of T cell responses to AZD1222 COVID-19 vaccine. Libraries were prepared by immunoSEQ multiplex PCR; TCRdb keeps only in-frame clonotypes and omits some of them. The sample consists of 140,000 to 150,000 clones, 80% to 90% of them appearing once. The material sequenced was peripheral blood, taken on day 0 of AZD1222 vaccination. The receptors were gathered from an adult in good health. Each CDR3 is given with its conserved first and last residue. D genes are given only for firm matches. Only some rows state a clone size, as once, few, many or a class for expanded clones.

>-|-|TRBV5-1|TRBJ2-5
TGCGCCAGCAGCTGGCAGGGGCCACCAAGAGGGACCCAGTACTTC
CASSWQGPPRGTQYF
>TRBD1|-|TRBV27|TRBJ2-1
TGTGCCAGCAGAAAGCCGGGACAGGGCCACAATGAGCAGTTCTTC
CASRKPGQGHNEQFF
>-|-|TRBV4-2|TRBJ2-7
TGTGCCAGCAGCCAAGAGGTATTTCACGCGGATAGCTCCTACGAGCAGTACTTC
CASSQEVFHADSSYEQYF
>TRBD1|-|TRBV27|TRBJ1-4
TGTGCCAGCAGTCGACAGGGACCTAATGAAAAACTGTTTTTT
CASSRQGPNEKLFF
>TRBD2|-|TRBV11-2|TRBJ2-7
TGTGCCAGCAGCTTTCTAGCGGCCCGCGAGCAGTACTTC
CASSFLAAREQYF
>TRBD2|-|TRBV7-9|TRBJ2-1
TGTGCCAGCAGCTTGACTAGCGGCAATCCTGGGTTCTTC
CASSLTSGNPGFF
>TRBD1|few|TRBV7-2|TRBJ1-1
TGTGCCAGCAGCTTACAGGGGGCGATGAACACTGAAGCTTTCTTT
CASSLQGAMNTEAFF
>-|-|TRBV6-4|TRBJ1-6
TGTGCCAGCAGTATTGCCCTGGATTCACCCCTCCACTTT
CASSIALDSPLHF
>-|-|TRBV20-1|TRBJ1-5
TGCAGTGCCCCGGGTAGAAACCACCAGCATTTT
CSAPGRNHQHF
>-|-|TRBV19|TRBJ1-4
TGTGCCAGTAGTATAGGGAACAGGGTGGCGGAAAAACTGTTTTTT
CASSIGNRVAEKLFF
>-|-|TRBV5-4|TRBJ2-2
TGTGCCAGCAGCTTGGTCAATTCAATTACGAAGGCGAACACCGGGGAGCTGTTTTTT
CASSLVNSITKANTGELFF
>-|-|TRBV5-1|TRBJ2-7
TGCGCCAGCAGCTCCCTGGCAGGGGCGTCCTACGAGCAGTACTTC
CASSSLAGASYEQYF
>-|-|TRBV29-1|TRBJ1-2
TGCAGCGTTGAAGATCCGGCCCCGCGGGGCTACACCTTC
CSVEDPAPRGYTF
>-|-|TRBV19|TRBJ1-1
TGTGCCAGTAGTATAGGACTTATGAACACTGAAGCTTTCTTT
CASSIGLMNTEAFF
>-|-|TRBV10-3|TRBJ1-1
TGTGCCATCAGTGATACGGGTCTCCGATCCTGGGCTTTCTTT
CAISDTGLRSWAFF
>-|-|TRBV28|TRBJ1-6
TGTGCCAGCAGTTTTTTGGACAGCGAAAGTTCACCCCTCCACTTT
CASSFLDSESSPLHF
>-|-|TRBV6-5|TRBJ2-7
TGTGCCAGCAGGACAGATTCCTACGAGCAGTACTTC
CASRTDSYEQYF
>-|-|TRBV28|TRBJ1-5
TGTGCCAGCAGCCCCGGGGATAGGGGGTATAGTCAGCCCCAGCATTTT
CASSPGDRGYSQPQHF
>-|-|TRBV14|TRBJ2-1
TGTGCCAGCAGCTACCAGGCCAGGCCTTTCAATGAGCAGTTCTTC
CASSYQARPFNEQFF
>-|-|TRBV6-5|TRBJ1-2
TGTGCCAGCAGTTACTCGGGAGGACGGAACTATGGCTACACCTTC
CASSYSGGRNYGYTF
>TRBD1|-|TRBV9|TRBJ2-2
TGTGCCAGCACGACAGGGGGCTGGGGCGGGGAGCTGTTTTTT
CASTTGGWGGELFF
>-|-|TRBV7-8|TRBJ1-4
TGTGCCAGCAGCTTAAGTCGGCTAACTAATGAAAAACTGTTTTTT
CASSLSRLTNEKLFF
>TRBD1|-|TRBV11-2|TRBJ1-2
TGTGCCAGCCATCCGACAGGGGGCGGCTATGGCTACACCTTC
CASHPTGGGYGYTF
>-|-|TRBV7-2|TRBJ1-2
TGTGCCAGCAGCGACCGACAGGCTTGGGGCTACACCTTC
CASSDRQAWGYTF
>TRBD1|-|TRBV30|TRBJ1-1
TGTGCCTGGAGTGATACAGGGGGGAACAGTGAAGCTTTCTTT
CAWSDTGGNSEAFF